Listed below are T cell receptor beta chains from one sample, sequenced in a study of blood T cell repertoires in COVID-19. TCRdb keeps only in-frame clones here, not all; method: immunoSEQ multiplex PCR. Of some 250,000 clones listed, approximately 84% are singletons. The sample consisted of peripheral blood. These receptors were collected from a woman aged 30 to 39 who had recovered from COVID-19. CDR3s include the opening cysteine and the closing phenylalanine or tryptophan. Rows give clone size only sometimes, using once, few, many, or a class for an expanded clone.

V,size,CDR3
TRBV10-1,NA,CASSELRYTEAFF
TRBV19,NA,CASTITGGTEAFF
TRBV7-9,NA,CASSVDSPSSYNEQFF
TRBV19,NA,CASSYGTSGVYEQYF
TRBV28,once,CASSLGNREVLVNEQFF
TRBV10-3,few,CAIRAQGEYEQYF
TRBV5-1,NA,CASSEQGQFSYNSPLHF
TRBV18,NA,CASSPTQGYGYTF
TRBV5-4,NA,CASSGGTSRNEQFF
TRBV3-1/TRBV3-2,few,CASSQDLAGAREKLFF
TRBV3-1/TRBV3-2,NA,CASSTLTSGVSYEQYF
TRBV6-2/TRBV6-3,NA,CASSDRFVKTYEQYF
TRBV5-1,NA,CASIDSSGANVLTF
TRBV4-2,NA,CASSQVLQVNTEAFF
TRBV6-5,NA,CASSYLRGGGTTEAFF
TRBV5-6,NA,CASSPERTVTYEQYF
TRBV29-1,NA,CSVEVGGGGGAFMETQYF
TRBV7-9,NA,CASSPGAVYYNEQFF
TRBV19,NA,CASSIGGTVGYTF
TRBV7-9,NA,CASSLGLAGGYNEQFF
TRBV9,NA,CASSVATTLQENEQFF
TRBV21-1,NA,CASSKQGEKLFF